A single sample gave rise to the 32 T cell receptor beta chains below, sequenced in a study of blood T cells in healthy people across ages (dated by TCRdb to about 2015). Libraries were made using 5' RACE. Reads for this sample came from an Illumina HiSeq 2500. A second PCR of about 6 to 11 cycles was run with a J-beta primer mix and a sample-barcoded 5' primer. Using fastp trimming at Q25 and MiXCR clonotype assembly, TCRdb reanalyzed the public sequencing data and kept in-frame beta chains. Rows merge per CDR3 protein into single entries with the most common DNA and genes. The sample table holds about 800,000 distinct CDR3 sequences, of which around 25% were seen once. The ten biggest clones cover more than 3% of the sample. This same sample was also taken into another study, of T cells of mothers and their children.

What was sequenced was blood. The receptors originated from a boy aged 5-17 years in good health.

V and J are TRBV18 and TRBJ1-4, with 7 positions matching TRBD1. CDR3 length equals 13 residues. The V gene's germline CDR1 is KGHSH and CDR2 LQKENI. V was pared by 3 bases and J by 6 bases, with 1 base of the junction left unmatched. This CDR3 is CASSPGQYEKLFF. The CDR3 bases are TGTGCCAGCTCACCGGGACAGTATGAAAAACTGTTTTTT. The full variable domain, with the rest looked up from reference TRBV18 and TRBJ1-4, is NAGVMQNPRHLVRRRGQEARLRCSPMKGHSHVYWYRQLPEEGLKFMVYLQKENIIDESGMPKERFSAEFPKEGPSILRIQQVVRGDSAAYFCASSPGQYEKLFFGSGTQLSVL.

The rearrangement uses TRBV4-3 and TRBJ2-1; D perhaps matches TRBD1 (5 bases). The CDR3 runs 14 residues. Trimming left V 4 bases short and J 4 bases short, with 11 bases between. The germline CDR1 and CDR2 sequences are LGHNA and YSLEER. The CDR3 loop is CASSRKDSYNEQFF. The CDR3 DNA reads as TGCGCCAGCAGCCGAAAAGACAGTTACAATGAGCAGTTCTTC.

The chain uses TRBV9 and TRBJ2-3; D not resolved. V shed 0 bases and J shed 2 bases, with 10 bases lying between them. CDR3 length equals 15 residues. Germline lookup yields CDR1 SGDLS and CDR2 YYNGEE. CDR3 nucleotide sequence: TGTGCCAGCAGCGTAGCAGGTAGCCCCACAGATACGCAGTATTTT. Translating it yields CASSVAGSPTDTQYF.

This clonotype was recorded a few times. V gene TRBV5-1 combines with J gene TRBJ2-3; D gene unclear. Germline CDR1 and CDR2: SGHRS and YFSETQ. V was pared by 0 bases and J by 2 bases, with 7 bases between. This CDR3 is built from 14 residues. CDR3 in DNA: TGCGCCAGCAGCTTGGATGCTTCCACAGATACGCAGTATTTT. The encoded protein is CASSLDASTDTQYF.

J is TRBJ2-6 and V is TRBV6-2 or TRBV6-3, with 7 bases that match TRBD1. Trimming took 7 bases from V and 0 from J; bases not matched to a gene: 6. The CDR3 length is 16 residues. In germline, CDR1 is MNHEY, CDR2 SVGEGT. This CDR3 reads CASNDRALSGANVLTF. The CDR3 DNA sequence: TGTGCCAGCAATGACAGGGCGCTCTCTGGGGCCAACGTCCTGACTTTC.

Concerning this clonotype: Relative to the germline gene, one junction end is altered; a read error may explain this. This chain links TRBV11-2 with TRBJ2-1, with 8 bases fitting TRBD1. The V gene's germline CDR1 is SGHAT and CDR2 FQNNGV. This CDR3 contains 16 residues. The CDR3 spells CASSFAGGYSYNEHFF. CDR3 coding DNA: TGTGCCAGCAGCTTTGCAGGGGGCTATTCCTACAATGAGCACTTCTTC.

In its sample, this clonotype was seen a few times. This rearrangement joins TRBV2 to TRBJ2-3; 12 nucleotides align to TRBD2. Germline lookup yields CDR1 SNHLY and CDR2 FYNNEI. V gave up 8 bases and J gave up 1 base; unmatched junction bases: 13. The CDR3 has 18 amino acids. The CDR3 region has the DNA TGTGCCAGCGCCATGGCACTAGCGGGAGGAAGGGGCACAGATACGCAGTATTTT. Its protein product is CASAMALAGGRGTDTQYF.

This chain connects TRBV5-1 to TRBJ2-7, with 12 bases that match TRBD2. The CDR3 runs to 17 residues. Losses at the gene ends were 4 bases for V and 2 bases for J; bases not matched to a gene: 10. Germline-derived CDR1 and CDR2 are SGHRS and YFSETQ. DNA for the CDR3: TGCGCCAGCAGCCTCAGCCGGACTAGCGGGACCCCCTACGAGCAGTACTTC. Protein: CASSLSRTSGTPYEQYF.

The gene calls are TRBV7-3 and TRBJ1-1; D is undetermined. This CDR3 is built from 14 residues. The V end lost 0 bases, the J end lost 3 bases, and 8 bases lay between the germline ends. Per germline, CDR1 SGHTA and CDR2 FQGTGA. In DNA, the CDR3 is TGTGCCAGCAGCTTAACTCGGGCAGACACTGAAGCTTTCTTT. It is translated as CASSLTRADTEAFF. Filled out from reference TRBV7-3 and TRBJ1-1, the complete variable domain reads GAGVSQTPSNKVTEKGKYVELRCDPISGHTALYWYRQSLGQGPEFLIYFQGTGAADDSGLPNDRFFAVRPEGSVSTLKIQRTERGDSAVYLCASSLTRADTEAFFGQGTRLTVV.

CDR3 bases: TGTGCCAGCAGTTCGATGAGGACCCAGTACTTC. It codes for CASSSMRTQYF. The V call is TRBV6-2 or TRBV6-3, the J call TRBJ2-5; D uncertain. This CDR3 comprises 11 residues. CDR1 is MNHEY, CDR2 SVGEGT, per germline. V lost 4 bases and J 7 bases, leaving 7 bases between the germline ends.

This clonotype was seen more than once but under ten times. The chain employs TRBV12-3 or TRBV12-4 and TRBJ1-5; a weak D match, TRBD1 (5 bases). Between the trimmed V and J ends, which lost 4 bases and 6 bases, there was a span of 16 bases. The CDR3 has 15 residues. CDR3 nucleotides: TGTGCCAGCAGTTCCTCAATCTGGGGGGTTCAGCCCCAGCATTTT. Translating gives CASSSSIWGVQPQHF.

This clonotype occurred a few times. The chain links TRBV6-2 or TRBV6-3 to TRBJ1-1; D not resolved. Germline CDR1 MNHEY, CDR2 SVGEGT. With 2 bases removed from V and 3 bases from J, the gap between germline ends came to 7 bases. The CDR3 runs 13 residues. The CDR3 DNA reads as TGTGCCAGCAGTTACCTGGGGTACACTGAAGCTTTCTTT. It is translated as CASSYLGYTEAFF.

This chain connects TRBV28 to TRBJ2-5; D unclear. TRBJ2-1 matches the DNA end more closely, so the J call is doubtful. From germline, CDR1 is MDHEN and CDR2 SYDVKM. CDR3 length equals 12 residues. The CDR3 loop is CASNGPLNEQFF. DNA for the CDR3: TGTGCCAGCAATGGGCCCCTCAATGAGCAGTTCTTC.

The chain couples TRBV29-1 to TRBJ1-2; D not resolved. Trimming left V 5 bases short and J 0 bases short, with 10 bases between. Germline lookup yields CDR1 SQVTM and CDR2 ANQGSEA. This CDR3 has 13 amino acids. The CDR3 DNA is TGCAGCGTTCTCAAACACGCTAACTATGGCTACACCTTC. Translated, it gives CSVLKHANYGYTF. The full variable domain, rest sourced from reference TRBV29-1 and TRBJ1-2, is SAVISQKPSRDICQRGTSLTIQCQVDSQVTMMFWYRQQPGQSLTLIATANQGSEATYESGFVIDKFPISRPNLTFSTLTVSNMSPEDSSIYLCSVLKHANYGYTFGSGTRLTVV.

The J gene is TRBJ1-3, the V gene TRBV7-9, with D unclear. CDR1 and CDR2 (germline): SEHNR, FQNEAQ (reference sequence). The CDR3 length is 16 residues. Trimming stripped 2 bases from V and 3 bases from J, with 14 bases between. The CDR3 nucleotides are TGTGCCAGCAGCTTACCGGTTGGGCAGCTTGGAAACACCATATATTTT. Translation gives CASSLPVGQLGNTIYF.

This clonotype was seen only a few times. The CDR3 protein is CASNREGSPLHF. In nucleotides, the CDR3 is TGTGCCAGCAATCGGGAGGGATCACCCCTCCACTTT. The chain carries TRBV6-5 and TRBJ1-6; D is undetermined. V shed 7 bases and J shed 10 bases, with 11 bases lying between them. Germline values: CDR1 MNHEY, CDR2 SVGAGI. CDR3 length equals 12 residues.

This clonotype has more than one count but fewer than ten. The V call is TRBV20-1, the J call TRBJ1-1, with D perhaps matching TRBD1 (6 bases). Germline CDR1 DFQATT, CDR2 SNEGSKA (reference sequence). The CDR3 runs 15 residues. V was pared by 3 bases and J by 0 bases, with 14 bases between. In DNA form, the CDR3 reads TGCAGTGCTAGCGATGGGGGGGGCTTGAACACTGAAGCTTTCTTT. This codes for CSASDGGGLNTEAFF.

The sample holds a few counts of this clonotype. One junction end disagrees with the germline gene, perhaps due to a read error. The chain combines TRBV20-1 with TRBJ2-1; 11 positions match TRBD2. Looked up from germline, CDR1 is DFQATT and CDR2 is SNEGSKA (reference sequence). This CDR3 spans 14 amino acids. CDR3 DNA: TGCAGCGCTAGCGGGAGGCGTCTTTACAATGAGCAGTTCTTC. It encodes CSASGRRLYNEQFF.

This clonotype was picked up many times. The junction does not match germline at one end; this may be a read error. The DNA for the CDR3 is TGTGCCAGCAGCCCCTCCGGAGGAGAGACCCAGTACTTC. It codes for CASSPSGGETQYF. The chain uses TRBV4-3 and TRBJ2-5; tentatively, D is TRBD2 (5 bases). CDR3 length: 13 amino acids. Germline values: CDR1 LGHNA, CDR2 YSLEER.

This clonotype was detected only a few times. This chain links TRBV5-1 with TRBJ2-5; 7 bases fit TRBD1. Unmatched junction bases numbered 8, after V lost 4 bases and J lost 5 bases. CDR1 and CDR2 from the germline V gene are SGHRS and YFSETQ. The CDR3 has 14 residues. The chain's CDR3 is CASSKQGSDETQYF. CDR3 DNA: TGCGCCAGCAGCAAACAGGGGAGTGACGAGACCCAGTACTTC. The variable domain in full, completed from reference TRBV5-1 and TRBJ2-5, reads KAGVTQTPRYLIKTRGQQVTLSCSPISGHRSVSWYQQTPGQGLQFLFEYFSETQRNKGNFPGRFSGRQFSNSRSEMNVSTLELGDSALYLCASSKQGSDETQYFGPGTRLLVL.

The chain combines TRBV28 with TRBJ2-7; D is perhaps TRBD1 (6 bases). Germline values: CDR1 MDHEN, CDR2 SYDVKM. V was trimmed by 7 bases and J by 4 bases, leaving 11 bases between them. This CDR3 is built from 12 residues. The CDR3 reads CASNGQKYEQYF. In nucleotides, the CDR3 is TGTGCCAGCAACGGACAGAAATACGAGCAGTACTTC.

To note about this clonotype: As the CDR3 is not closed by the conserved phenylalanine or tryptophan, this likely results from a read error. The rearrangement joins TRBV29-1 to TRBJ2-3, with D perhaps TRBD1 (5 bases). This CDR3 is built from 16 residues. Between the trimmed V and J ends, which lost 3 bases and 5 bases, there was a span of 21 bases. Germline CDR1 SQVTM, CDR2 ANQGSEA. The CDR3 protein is CSVEWTRALVLDTQYL. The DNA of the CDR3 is TGCAGCGTTGAGTGGACACGGGCTTTGGTCTTAGATACGCAGTATCTT.

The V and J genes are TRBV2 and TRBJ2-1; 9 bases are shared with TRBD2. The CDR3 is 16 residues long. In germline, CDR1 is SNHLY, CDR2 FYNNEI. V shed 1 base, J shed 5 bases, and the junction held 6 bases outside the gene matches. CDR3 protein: CASSEEGLAGNNEQFF. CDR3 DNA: TGTGCCAGCAGTGAAGAAGGGCTAGCGGGGAACAATGAGCAGTTCTTC. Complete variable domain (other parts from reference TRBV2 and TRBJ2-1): EPEVTQTPSHQVTQMGQEVILRCVPISNHLYFYWYRQILGQKVEFLVSFYNNEISEKSEIFDDQFSVERPDGSNFTLKIRSTKLEDSAMYFCASSEEGLAGNNEQFFGPGTRLTVL.

The CDR3 coding sequence is TGCAGTGCTAGGAAGGACTTAAGCTACGAGCAGTACTTC. Encoded protein: CSARKDLSYEQYF. The chain recombines TRBV20-1 with TRBJ2-7; perhaps TRBD2 as D (5 bases). CDR1 DFQATT and CDR2 SNEGSKA come from the germline V gene (reference sequence). The CDR3 consists of 13 residues. V dropped 3 bases and J dropped 3 bases, with 12 bases sitting between them.

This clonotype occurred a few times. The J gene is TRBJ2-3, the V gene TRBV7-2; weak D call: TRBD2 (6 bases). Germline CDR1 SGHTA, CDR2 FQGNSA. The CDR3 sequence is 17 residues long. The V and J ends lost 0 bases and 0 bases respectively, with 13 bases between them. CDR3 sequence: CASSLARAGPSTDTQYF. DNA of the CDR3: TGTGCCAGCAGCTTAGCGCGGGCGGGGCCTAGCACAGATACGCAGTATTTT.

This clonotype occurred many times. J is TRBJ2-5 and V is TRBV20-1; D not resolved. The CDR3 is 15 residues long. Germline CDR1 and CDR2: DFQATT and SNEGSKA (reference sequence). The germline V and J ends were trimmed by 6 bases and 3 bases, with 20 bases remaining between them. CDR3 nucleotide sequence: TGCAGTGCCCACCGGTGGGGTGGGCCCGAAGAGACCCAGTACTTC. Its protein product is CSAHRWGGPEETQYF.

DNA for the CDR3: TGTGCCAGTAGTTCTCTGGACAGGGGGCTAAAGACCCAGTACTTC. Encoded protein: CASSSLDRGLKTQYF. The chain carries TRBV19 and TRBJ2-5, with 11 nucleotides matching TRBD1. The CDR3 extends over 15 amino acids. J gave up 6 bases and V 5 bases, and 8 bases lay outside the gene matches. Looked up from germline, CDR1 is LNHDA and CDR2 is SQIVND (reference sequence).

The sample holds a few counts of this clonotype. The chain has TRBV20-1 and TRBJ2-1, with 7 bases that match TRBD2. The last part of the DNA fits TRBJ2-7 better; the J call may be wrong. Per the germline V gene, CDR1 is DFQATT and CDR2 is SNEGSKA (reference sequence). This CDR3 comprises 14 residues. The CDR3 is CSASPSGGPYEQYF. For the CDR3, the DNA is TGCAGTGCTAGCCCTTCGGGGGGTCCCTACGAGCAGTACTTC.

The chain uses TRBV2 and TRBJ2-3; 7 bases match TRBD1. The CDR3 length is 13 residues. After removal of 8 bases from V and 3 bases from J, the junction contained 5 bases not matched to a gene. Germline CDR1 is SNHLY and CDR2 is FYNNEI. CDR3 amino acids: CASATGDTDTQYF. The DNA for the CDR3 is TGTGCCAGCGCAACAGGGGATACAGATACGCAGTATTTT.

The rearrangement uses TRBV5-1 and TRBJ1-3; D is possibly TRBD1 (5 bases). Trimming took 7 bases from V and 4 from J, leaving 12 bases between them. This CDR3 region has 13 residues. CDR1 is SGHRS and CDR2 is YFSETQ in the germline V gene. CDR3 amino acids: CASALDTGNTIYF. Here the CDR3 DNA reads TGCGCCAGCGCCCTGGACACCGGAAACACCATATATTTT.

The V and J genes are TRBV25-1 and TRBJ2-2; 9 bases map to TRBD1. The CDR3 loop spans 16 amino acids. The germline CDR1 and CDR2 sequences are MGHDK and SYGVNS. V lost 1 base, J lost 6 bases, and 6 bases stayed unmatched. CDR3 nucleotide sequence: TGTGCCAGCAGTGAATCCCGGACAGGGGTTGCCGGGGAGCTGTTTTTT. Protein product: CASSESRTGVAGELFF.

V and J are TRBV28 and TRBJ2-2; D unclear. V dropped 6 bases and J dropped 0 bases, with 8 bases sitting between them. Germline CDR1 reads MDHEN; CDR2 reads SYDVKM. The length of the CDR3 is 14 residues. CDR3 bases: TGTGCCAGCAGCGGACCTTCGAACACCGGGGAGCTGTTTTTT. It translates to CASSGPSNTGELFF.